This T cell receptor beta chain originates from a study of T cell responses to AZD1222 COVID-19 vaccine. Overall study results and limits: Among the donors, most were white British and more were female, and clonal diversity was possibly underestimated. Across spike, vaccine-associated CD4 TCRs were found, dominant at 160-218 and 743-854. Reportedly, nearly half the spike-specific TCRs target unmutated variant regions.

CDR3 size: 13 residues. Germline V gene sequence: CDR1 KGHDR, CDR2 SFDVKD. With 9 bases removed from V and 5 bases from J, the gap between germline ends came to 12 bases. For this clone: Its antigen is not known.

Clones were sequenced by immunoSEQ multiplex PCR, and TCRdb holds only the in-frame ones, with some missing. The repertoire holds some 130,000 clones, with 93% as singletons. V is TRBV24-1 and J is TRBJ2-2; D is unclear. This sequence was found in an adult in good health. Material: peripheral blood, obtained on day 0 of AZD1222 vaccination. CDR3 DNA: TGTGCCACCGGCCTCCGTGAGACCGGGGAGCTGTTTTTT. It specifies CATGLRETGELFF.